This T cell receptor (beta chain) was recovered during a study of CD8 T cells in ankylosing spondylitis. CDR1 is DFQATT and CDR2 is SNEGSKA in the germline V gene (reference sequence). V lost 0 bases and J 0 bases, leaving 9 bases between the germline ends. This CDR3 is 15 amino acids long. General observations from the study: Relatively scarce in peripheral blood, disease-linked clones were CD8+. Clones linked to disease were reported to show significant enrichment in matched ankylosing spondylitis synovial fluid. Several of the motif variants were reported before in synovial fluid and blood from reactive arthritis. Blood of patients with ankylosing spondylitis appeared to be characterized by a TCR beta motif of eight highly homologous variants.

A quantitative 5'-RACE method, one with molecular barcodes, was used to make TCR beta libraries. In TCRdb, the 5' RACE reads were re-called with MiXCR into one record per CDR3 protein. The repertoire has 700,000 to 850,000 distinct CDR3 sequences, roughly 10% of them found once; the top ten carry more than 0.5%. This clonotype was counted only a few times. Antigen unknown. The receptor's source is a male donor with ankylosing spondylitis. Material: blood, either unsorted or a sorted T cell fraction (not recorded which). This chain links TRBV20-1 with TRBJ2-4; unclear D gene. CDR3 loop: CSARDQMGAKNIQYF. CDR3 nucleotides: TGCAGTGCTAGAGATCAGATGGGAGCCAAAAACATTCAGTACTTC.